The rows below give T cell receptor beta chains drawn from one sample of a study of identical twins. TCRdb reprocessed the 5' RACE reads with MiXCR, giving one entry per CDR3 protein. The sample lists around 500,000 distinct CDR3 sequences, approximately 15% occurring once. In addition, the sample was reused for a study of yellow fever vaccine responses in identical twins.

Sequences were obtained from CD4+ T cells sorted from blood. These receptor sequences come from a woman between 18 and 29 years old in good health. CDR3s include the opening cysteine and the closing phenylalanine or tryptophan. The D gene is left open where the match is weak. Only some rows state a clone size, as once, few, many or a class for expanded clones.

TGCAGCGTTGAAAATGCAGGGAGGCGAGAGACCCAGTACTTC,CSVENAGRRETQYF,many,TRBV29-1,14,.,TRBJ2-5
TGTGCCAGCAGTTTCAACAGGAGGAACACTGAAGCTTTCTTT,CASSFNRRNTEAFF,few,TRBV28,14,.,TRBJ1-1
TGTGCCAGCAGTTACTCGACCGGGATCTACGAGCAGTACTTC,CASSYSTGIYEQYF,few,TRBV6-5,14,.,TRBJ2-7
TGCAGTGCTAGAGGGGGTATTGGTGAGCAGTTCTTC,CSARGGIGEQFF,many,TRBV20-1,12,.,TRBJ2-1
TGTGCCAGCAGTTTATCCGGGAAGGCCTACGAGCAGTACTTC,CASSLSGKAYEQYF,few,TRBV27,14,.,TRBJ2-7
TGCGCCAGCAGCCAAGATCTGACAGGGGGCTCTGGCTACACCTTC,CASSQDLTGGSGYTF,.,TRBV4-3,15,TRBD1,TRBJ1-2
TGCGCCAGCAGGAAGGACAGAGACACCGGGGAGCTGTTTTTT,CASRKDRDTGELFF,.,TRBV10-1,14,.,TRBJ2-2
TGTGCCAGCAGCTCCTGGTTAAACAATGAGCAGTTCTTC,CASSSWLNNEQFF,.,TRBV14,13,.,TRBJ2-1
TGTGCCAGCAGTGACTTCAATGAGCAGTTCTTC,CASSDFNEQFF,few,TRBV2,11,.,TRBJ2-1
TGTGCCAGCAGTTACGGGACAGCTAACTATGGCTACACCTTC,CASSYGTANYGYTF,many,TRBV6-5,14,TRBD1,TRBJ1-2
TGCGCCAGCAGCCAGGACTTACATGGCTACACCTTC,CASSQDLHGYTF,.,TRBV5-1,12,.,TRBJ1-2
TGTGCCACCAGCAGAAGCACAGGGGTGGAGGAAAAACTGTTTTTT,CATSRSTGVEEKLFF,.,TRBV15,15,TRBD1,TRBJ1-4
TGTGCCAGCAGCCTCCGGGGGGCCGGGGAGCTGTTTTTT,CASSLRGAGELFF,many,TRBV12-3/TRBV12-4,13,TRBD2,TRBJ2-2
TGTGCCACCAGCAGAGCGGGGTCTGGAGAGACCCAGTACTTC,CATSRAGSGETQYF,.,TRBV15,14,.,TRBJ2-5
TGTGCCACCAGCAGAGAATTGGAGTTGCTGTTTTTT,CATSRELELLFF,.,TRBV15,12,.,TRBJ2-2
TGTGCCAGCAGCTTTGTCGGCAGGGGTAGTTGGGAGCAGTACTTC,CASSFVGRGSWEQYF,.,TRBV5-6,15,.,TRBJ2-7
TGCAGCGTTGATACGGGTTACATGAACACTGAAGCTTTCTTT,CSVDTGYMNTEAFF,.,TRBV29-1,14,.,TRBJ1-1
TGTGCCAGCAGCCCGGACAGTCCTACCTACGAGCAGTACTTC,CASSPDSPTYEQYF,.,TRBV7-2,14,.,TRBJ2-7
TGTGCCAGCAGTTACCCTGATCCGGGACAGGGGGTAGCGGATACAGATACGCAGTATTTT,CASSYPDPGQGVADTDTQYF,.,TRBV6-2/TRBV6-3,20,TRBD1,TRBJ2-3
TGCGCCAGCAGTTACAGGGGAGCCAATGAAAAACTGTTTTTT,CASSYRGANEKLFF,few,TRBV5-1,14,TRBD1,TRBJ1-4
TGTGCTAGCAGCTCAAGAGCGGGGGGGCTTGAGACCCAGTACTTC,CASSSRAGGLETQYF,.,TRBV7-7,15,TRBD2,TRBJ2-5
TGTGCCAGCAGTCCGGGACAGGGGCTAGAGTCACCCCTCCACTTT,CASSPGQGLESPLHF,few,TRBV12-3/TRBV12-4,15,TRBD1,TRBJ1-6
TGTGCCAGCAGTTACCGGACAGGAAACACCGGGGAGCTGTTTTTT,CASSYRTGNTGELFF,.,TRBV12-3/TRBV12-4,15,TRBD1,TRBJ2-2
TGTGCCAGCACCACCATCAGACTAGCGGGGTACAATGAGCAGTTCTTC,CASTTIRLAGYNEQFF,many,TRBV27,16,TRBD2,TRBJ2-1
TGTGCCAGCAGCCAAGGATTCGGACGGAGAGGGTATAGCAATCAGCCCCAGCATTTT,CASSQGFGRRGYSNQPQHF,few,TRBV3-1,19,.,TRBJ1-5
TGTGCCAGCAGCCAACGCTACAAAATTAACACCGGGGAGCTGTTTTTT,CASSQRYKINTGELFF,.,TRBV3-1,16,.,TRBJ2-2
TGTGCCAGCAGTTTATCTAGCCAAAATGTGGCCCAGTACTTC,CASSLSSQNVAQYF,.,TRBV12-3/TRBV12-4,14,.,TRBJ2-5
TGCGCCAGCAGCCCATTCGATTCTGGAAACACCATATATTTT,CASSPFDSGNTIYF,.,TRBV5-1,14,.,TRBJ1-3
TGTGCCAGCAGCGCTTACACGAACACCGGGGAGCTGTTTTTT,CASSAYTNTGELFF,.,TRBV11-3,14,.,TRBJ2-2
TGTGCTAGCAGCTTAGCACCCTCGAACACCGGGGAGCTGTTTTTT,CASSLAPSNTGELFF,.,TRBV7-7,15,.,TRBJ2-2
TGTGCCAGCTCACCTGCGGACCTCGGGGGGCAGTACTTC,CASSPADLGGQYF,.,TRBV18,13,.,TRBJ2-7
TGTGCCAGCTCAGGACAGGGGGGTCAAGCCGGCGAGCAGTACTTC,CASSGQGGQAGEQYF,.,TRBV18,15,TRBD1,TRBJ2-7